What follows is one T cell receptor (beta chain) and its context. The antigen remains unidentified. The sample originates from a study of shared clonotypes between healthy human individuals. Study-wide results and limits: As a rule, naive subsets had a larger estimated richness than memory subsets. Compared with clonotypes that all four donors shared, non-shared clonotypes had lower generation probabilities.

Sorted subsets were amplified in replicate PCRs using around 0.2 ug DNA, 25,000 to 30,000 T cell genomes. Per the study methods: In the immunoSEQ data, sequences were junction-only and lacked quality scores, so filtering differed. Only in-frame clones appear in the TCRdb table, and some are missing; sequencing was by immunoSEQ multiplex PCR. D and trimming were read from the DNA, whereas the V and J calls and clone size are those reported in that table. The sample holds around 1.9 million clones; 90% to 95% are singletons and the top ten take more than 1.5%. Germline V gene sequence: CDR1 GTSNPN, CDR2 SVGIG (reference sequence). The CDR3 is made up of 19 amino acids. Losses at the gene ends were 3 bases for V and 1 base for J; bases not matched to a gene: 17. Cells designated naive CD8 were CD45RO-negative and were positively selected for CCR7, with terminally differentiated effector memory CD45RA+ cells excluded.

This receptor was identified in a man younger than 30 in good health. Some clones in this sample may be carry-over from other donors' samples. The specimen was naive CD8+ T cells from PBMCs. The rearrangement uses TRBV30 and TRBJ2-3; TRBD2 aligns across 9 bases. CDR3 nucleotide sequence: TGTGCCTGGAGCCTAGATTGGGCGGGAGGGCCAGCAGGCACAGATACGCAGTATTTT. Residues: CAWSLDWAGGPAGTDTQYF.